Included here is one T cell receptor beta chain sequence, with context. Participants' reported clinical history set cohort assignment. Sequencing used immunoSEQ multiplex PCR; TCRdb keeps in-frame clones, though not all of them. The sample lists around 140,000 clones, around 79% occurring once. The sample comes from a study of blood T cell repertoires in COVID-19. Study in general: Acute and convalescent COVID-19 specimens originated in the United States, Italy and Spain. From T cells, B-cell-depleted T cells, or PBMCs came the material, which was cDNA or gDNA.

The CDR3 sequence is 12 residues long. CDR1 and CDR2 (germline): SGHRS, YFSETQ. V was trimmed by 7 bases and J by 1 base, leaving 8 bases between them. The chain couples TRBV5-1 to TRBJ2-5, with D tentatively TRBD2 (5 bases). The source of this sequence is a woman between 45 and 65 years old who had recovered from COVID-19. Specimen: PBMCs or T cells enriched from blood (not recorded which). Written as DNA, the CDR3 is TGCGCCAGCGGACTCCTCCAAGAGACCCAGTACTTC. Its protein product is CASGLLQETQYF. Based on the CDR3 plus reference TRBV5-1 and TRBJ2-5, the full variable domain is KAGVTQTPRYLIKTRGQQVTLSCSPISGHRSVSWYQQTPGQGLQFLFEYFSETQRNKGNFPGRFSGRQFSNSRSEMNVSTLELGDSALYLCASGLLQETQYFGPGTRLLVL.